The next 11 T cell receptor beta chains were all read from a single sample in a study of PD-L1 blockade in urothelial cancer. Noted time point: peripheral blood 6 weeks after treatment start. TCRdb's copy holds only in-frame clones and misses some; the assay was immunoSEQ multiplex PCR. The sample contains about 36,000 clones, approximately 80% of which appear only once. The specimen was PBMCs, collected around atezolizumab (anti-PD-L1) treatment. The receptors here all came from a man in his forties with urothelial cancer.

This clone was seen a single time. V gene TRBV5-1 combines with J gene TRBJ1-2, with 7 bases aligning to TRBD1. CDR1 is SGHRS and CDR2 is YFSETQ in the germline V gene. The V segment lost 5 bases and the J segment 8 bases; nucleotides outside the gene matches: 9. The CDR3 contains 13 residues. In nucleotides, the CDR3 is TGCGCCAGCAGGTACAGGGGAGATGGCGGCTACACCTTC. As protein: CASRYRGDGGYTF.

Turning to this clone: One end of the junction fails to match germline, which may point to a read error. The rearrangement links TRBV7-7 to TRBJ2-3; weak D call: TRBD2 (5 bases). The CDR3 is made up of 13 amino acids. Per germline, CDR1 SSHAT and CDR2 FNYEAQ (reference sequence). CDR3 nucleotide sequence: TGTGCTAGCAGCTTAGTGAAGCGGGATACGCAGTATTTT. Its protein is CASSLVKRDTQYF.

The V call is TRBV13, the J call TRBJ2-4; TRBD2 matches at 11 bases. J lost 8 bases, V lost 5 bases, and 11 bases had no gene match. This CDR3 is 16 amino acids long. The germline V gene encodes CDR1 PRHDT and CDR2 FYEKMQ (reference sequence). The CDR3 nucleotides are TGTGCCAGCAGCCTATCCTCTAGCGGGAGGACGGACATTCAGTACTTC. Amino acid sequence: CASSLSSSGRTDIQYF.

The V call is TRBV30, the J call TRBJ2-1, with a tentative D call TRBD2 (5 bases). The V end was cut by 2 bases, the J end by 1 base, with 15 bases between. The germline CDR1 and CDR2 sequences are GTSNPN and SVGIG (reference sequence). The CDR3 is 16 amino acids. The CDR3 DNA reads TGTGCCTGGAGTCTAAAAGGGAGAGGTTCCTACAATGAGCAGTTCTTC. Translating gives CAWSLKGRGSYNEQFF.

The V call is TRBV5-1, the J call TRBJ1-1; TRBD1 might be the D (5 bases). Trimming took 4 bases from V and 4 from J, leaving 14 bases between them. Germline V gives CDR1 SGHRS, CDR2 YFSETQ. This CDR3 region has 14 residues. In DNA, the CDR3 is TGCGCCAGCAGCCTCAGGGCGGCGACCACTGAAGCTTTCTTT. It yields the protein CASSLRAATTEAFF.

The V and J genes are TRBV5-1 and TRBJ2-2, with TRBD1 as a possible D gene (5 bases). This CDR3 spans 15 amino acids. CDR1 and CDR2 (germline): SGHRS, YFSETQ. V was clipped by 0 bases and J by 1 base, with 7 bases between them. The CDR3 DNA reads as TGCGCCAGCAGCTTGGGGACACTGAACACCGGGGAGCTGTTTTTT. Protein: CASSLGTLNTGELFF.

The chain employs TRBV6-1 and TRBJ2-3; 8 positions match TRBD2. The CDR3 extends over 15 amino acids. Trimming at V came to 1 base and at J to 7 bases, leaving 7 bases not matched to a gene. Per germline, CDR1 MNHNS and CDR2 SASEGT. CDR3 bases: TGTGCCAGCAGTGAAGTCCTAGCGGGTGGGAATACGCAGTATTTT. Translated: CASSEVLAGGNTQYF.

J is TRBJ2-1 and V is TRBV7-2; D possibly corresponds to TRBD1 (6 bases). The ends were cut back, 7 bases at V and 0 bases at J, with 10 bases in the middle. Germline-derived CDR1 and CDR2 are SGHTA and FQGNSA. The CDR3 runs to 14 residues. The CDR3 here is CASMADSSYNEQFF. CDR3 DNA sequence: TGTGCCAGCATGGCGGACAGCTCCTACAATGAGCAGTTCTTC.

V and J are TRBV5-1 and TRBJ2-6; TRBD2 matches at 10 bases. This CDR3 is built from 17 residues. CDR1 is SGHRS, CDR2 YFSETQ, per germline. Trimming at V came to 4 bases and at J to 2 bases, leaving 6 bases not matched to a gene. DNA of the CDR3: TGCGCCAGCAGCCAGCGGGAGGGCCCCACTGGGGCCAACGTCCTGACTTTC. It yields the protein CASSQREGPTGANVLTF.

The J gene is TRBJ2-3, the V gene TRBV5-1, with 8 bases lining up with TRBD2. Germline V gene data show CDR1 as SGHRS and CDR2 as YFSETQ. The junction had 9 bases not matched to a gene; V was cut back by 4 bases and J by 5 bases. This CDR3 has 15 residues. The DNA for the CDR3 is TGCGCCAGCAGCATACAAGCGGGAGTTCAAGATACGCAGTATTTT. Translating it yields CASSIQAGVQDTQYF.

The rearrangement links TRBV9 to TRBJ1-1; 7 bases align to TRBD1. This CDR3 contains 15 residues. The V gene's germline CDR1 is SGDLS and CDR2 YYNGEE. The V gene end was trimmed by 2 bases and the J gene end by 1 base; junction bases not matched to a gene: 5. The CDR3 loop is CASSVQQGKNTEAFF. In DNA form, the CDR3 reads TGTGCCAGCAGCGTCCAACAGGGGAAGAACACTGAAGCTTTCTTT. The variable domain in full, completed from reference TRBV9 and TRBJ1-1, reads DSGVTQTPKHLITATGQRVTLRCSPRSGDLSVYWYQQSLDQGLQFLIQYYNGEERAKGNILERFSAQQFPDLHSELNLSSLELGDSALYFCASSVQQGKNTEAFFGQGTRLTVV.